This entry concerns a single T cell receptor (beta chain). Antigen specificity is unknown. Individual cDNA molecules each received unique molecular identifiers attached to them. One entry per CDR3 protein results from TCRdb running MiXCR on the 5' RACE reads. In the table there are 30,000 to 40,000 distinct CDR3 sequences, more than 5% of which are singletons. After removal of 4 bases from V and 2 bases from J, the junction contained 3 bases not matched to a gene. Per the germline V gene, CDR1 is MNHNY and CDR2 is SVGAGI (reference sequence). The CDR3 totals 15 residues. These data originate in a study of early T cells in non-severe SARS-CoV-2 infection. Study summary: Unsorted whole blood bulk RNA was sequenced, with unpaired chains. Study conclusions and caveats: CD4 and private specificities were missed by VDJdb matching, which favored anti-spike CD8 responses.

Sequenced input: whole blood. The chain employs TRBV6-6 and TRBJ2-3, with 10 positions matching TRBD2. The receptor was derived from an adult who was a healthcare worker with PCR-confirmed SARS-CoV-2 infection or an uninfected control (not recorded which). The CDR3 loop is CASSWTSGYTDTQYF. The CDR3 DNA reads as TGTGCCAGCAGTTGGACTAGCGGATACACAGATACGCAGTATTTT.